What follows are 2 T cell receptor beta chains derived from one specimen sequenced in a study of T cells in Graves' hyperthyroidism and ophthalmopathy. Regions amplified from RNA transcripts were the TCR beta CDR3 regions. The study used the HTBI primer set for a first-round RT-PCR of the TCR CDR3. One entry per CDR3 protein, called by TCRdb with MiXCR from the multiplex PCR reads. The sample carries 250,000 to 350,000 distinct CDR3 sequences, roughly 17% recorded once. The sequenced sample consisted of blood. All receptors derive from a man aged 25 to 40 with Graves' hyperthyroidism.

The CDR3 loop is CASSFDGTGTQETQYF. The CDR3 nucleotides are TGTGCCAGCAGTTTTGACGGGACAGGGACCCAAGAGACCCAGTACTTC. The chain links TRBV2 to TRBJ2-5; 9 nucleotides agree with TRBD1. Looked up from germline, CDR1 is SNHLY and CDR2 is FYNNEI. The CDR3 spans 16 residues. V lost 5 bases to trimming and J lost 1 base; unmatched junction nucleotides: 8.

This clonotype has ten or more counts. The rearrangement uses TRBV7-2 and TRBJ2-2; D possibly corresponds to TRBD1 (5 bases). Germline V lookup: CDR1 SGHTA, CDR2 FQGNSA. The CDR3 sequence is 15 residues long. V dropped 2 bases and J dropped 1 base, with 8 bases sitting between them. In DNA, the CDR3 is TGTGCCAGCAGCTTAATAAGGGGGAACACCGGGGAGCTGTTTTTT. It yields the protein CASSLIRGNTGELFF.